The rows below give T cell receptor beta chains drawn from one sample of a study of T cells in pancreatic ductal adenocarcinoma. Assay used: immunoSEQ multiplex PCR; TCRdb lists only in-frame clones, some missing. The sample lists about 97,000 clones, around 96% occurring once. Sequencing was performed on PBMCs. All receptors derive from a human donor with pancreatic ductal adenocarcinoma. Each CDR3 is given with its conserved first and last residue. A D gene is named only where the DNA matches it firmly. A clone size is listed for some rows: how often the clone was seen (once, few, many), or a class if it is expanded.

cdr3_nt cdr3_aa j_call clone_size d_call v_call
TGTGCCAGCAGCCCCGGACAGGGTTACATTCAGCCCCAGCATTTT CASSPGQGYIQPQHF TRBJ1-5 - TRBD1 TRBV5-8
TGTGCCAGCAGTTTGACAGGTCAAGGGGACGAGCAGTACTTC CASSLTGQGDEQYF TRBJ2-7 - - TRBV28
TGTGCCAGCAGAGGGACAGGGAACCACGAGCAGTACTTC CASRGTGNHEQYF TRBJ2-7 - TRBD1 TRBV2
TGTGCCCTCAGGGGGCAGGAAGGCACTGAAGCTTTCTTT CALRGQEGTEAFF TRBJ1-1 - TRBD1 TRBV10-3
TGTGCCAGCAGTTCTCAACTACCGAACACCGGGGAGCTGTTTTTT CASSSQLPNTGELFF TRBJ2-2 - - TRBV2
TGTGCCAGCAGCACACATGCCTACGAGCAGTACTTC CASSTHAYEQYF TRBJ2-7 - - TRBV28
TGTGCCAGCAGCTTAGTCGGAGTCCCCCGTGGCACTGAAGCTTTCTTT CASSLVGVPRGTEAFF TRBJ1-1 - - TRBV7-2
TGCGCCAGCAGCCAAGAACGGGGACTCTACGAGCAGTACTTC CASSQERGLYEQYF TRBJ2-7 - - TRBV4-1
TGTGCCAGCAGTGGGGCCGGCGACAATGAGCAGTTCTTC CASSGAGDNEQFF TRBJ2-1 - - TRBV25-1
TGTGCCAGCAGCCCCCGGACGGGAGACACTGAAGCTTTCTTT CASSPRTGDTEAFF TRBJ1-1 - - TRBV7-2
TGTGCCATCGGTCGCTACCGGGACACAGACTATGGCTACACCTTC CAIGRYRDTDYGYTF TRBJ1-2 - - TRBV10-3
TGTGCCAGCAGTGTGGGCCCAGGTAGCTACGAGCAGTACTTC CASSVGPGSYEQYF TRBJ2-7 - - TRBV2
TGTGCCAGCAGCTTGGCACTGCGATTAGCGGATCCCTCCTACGAGCAGTACTTC CASSLALRLADPSYEQYF TRBJ2-7 once - TRBV5-6
TGTGCCAGCACTGAAGGGGGGGGCACCGGGGAGCTGTTTTTT CASTEGGGTGELFF TRBJ2-2 - - TRBV2
TGCGCCAGCAGCTTGGTTGAGGGCGCGTTCTACGAGCAGTACTTC CASSLVEGAFYEQYF TRBJ2-7 - - TRBV5-1
TGTGCCAGCAGCGCCGGGTGGGGCGATCAGTACTTC CASSAGWGDQYF TRBJ2-4 - - TRBV7-9
TGTGCCAGCAGTAGCCAACAGGGGGCCGGGGAGACCCAGTACTTC CASSSQQGAGETQYF TRBJ2-5 - TRBD1 TRBV28
TGTGCCAGCAGCCCTCGGGACTCACGTTACAATGAGCAGTTCTTC CASSPRDSRYNEQFF TRBJ2-1 - - TRBV7-9
TGCGCCAGCAGCCAAGATTTGAGCGGGGCGTCCCCCGCTACGCAGTATTTT CASSQDLSGASPATQYF TRBJ2-3 - TRBD2 TRBV4-3